This TCR beta chain is drawn from a study of spatial heterogeneity in lung cancer. Findings and caveats of the study: Tumors with more nonsynonymous mutations had more expanded intratumoral alpha and beta TCRs.

Time point indicated: sample taken at primary tumor resection. Tumor, nontumor lung or frozen PBMC supplied whole RNA, sequenced without sorting. TCRdb called the 5' RACE reads again in MiXCR, with one record for every CDR3 protein. The sample includes approximately 15,000 distinct CDR3 sequences, roughly 4.7% of them seen just once. This clonotype was seen at least ten times. Its antigen is not known. The CDR3 covers 15 residues. V shed 10 bases, J shed 1 base, and the junction held 10 bases outside the gene matches. This clonotype originated in a female donor with early-stage non-small cell lung cancer. The starting material was lung tumor tissue, obtained at surgery. V usage is TRBV12-3 or TRBV12-4 and J usage is TRBJ2-1; 7 positions match TRBD1. This CDR3 reads CATRTGTASYNEQFF. CDR3 sequence (DNA): TGTGCCACCCGGACCGGGACAGCATCCTACAATGAGCAGTTCTTC.